This T cell receptor (beta chain) was sequenced for a study of blood T cell repertoires in COVID-19 (dated by TCRdb to 2019 to 2021). With respect to the entire study: The collaborator samples originated in the United States, Italy and Spain and spanned the acute and convalescent phases of COVID-19. The prospective study material was composed of cDNA or gDNA derived from T cells, B-cell-depleted T cells, or PBMCs. The dataset comprised deeply sampled blood TCRbeta repertoires from subjects exposed to, actively infected with, or recovered from COVID-19. The repertoires were released in a freely available public database meant as a resource for research on the immune response to SARS-CoV-2. Samples came from the ongoing ImmuneRACE study (first 160 participants) plus 1,254 subjects from 6 global collaborators. The sample metadata nearly always contained a de-identified subject ID, COVID-19 status, age in years and sex. HLA class I and class II types, where available, came from metadata supplied by the sample provider rather than from assay-based typing.

Collaborating institutions collected whole blood in K2EDTA tubes following their own protocols. For TCRbeta analysis, collaborators shipped samples as frozen whole blood, isolated PBMCs, or DNA extracted from either of those sample types. CDR1 and CDR2, per the germline V gene (reference sequence), are LNHDA and SQIVND. The CDR3 spans 15 residues, from the cysteine through the phenylalanine. The read is trimmed to its CDR3 DNA, 45 bases read in frame from base 1. The V end gives up 1 base and the J end 7 bases, leaving 4 bases in the junction not matched to a gene. Paper-wide results and their limitations: Clinical and demographic metadata were provided uncurated, with the amount varying by source and participant.

To note about this clone: The antigen this receptor binds is unknown. One base away there is no much larger clone; base qualities are not given.

TCRbeta CDR3 regions were amplified from genomic DNA using the immunoSEQ Assay, a bias-controlled multiplex PCR. As for the authors' bioinformatics: Nucleated cell counts per sample were estimated from amplification of reference gene primers within the assay. Sequence reads were collapsed and filtered to measure the absolute abundance of every unique TCRbeta CDR3 rearrangement. For each sample, productive Simpson clonality was calculated as the square root of Simpson's diversity index across productive rearrangements. Held by TCRdb, this immuneACCESS table contains in-frame sequences only and omits some clones. Under half of the omission traces to an unresolved V gene where checked; the cause of the rest is unknown. For V, J and clone size, that table is used; D and trimming come from the DNA. This sample comprises about 280,000 clones, around 86% of them detected only once. The leading ten clones occupy around 3% of the sample.

This TCR derives from a woman aged 25 to 39 with active or convalescent COVID-19. Sequenced input: peripheral blood. The sequence is built from TRBV19 and TRBJ1-6, with 7 junctional bases fitting TRBD1. CDR3 reads: CASSIGSTGNSPLHF. The sequenced DNA: TGTGCCAGTAGTATAGGTTCGACAGGGAATTCACCCCTCCACTTT.